This record concerns one TCR beta chain sequence. It has no known antigen specificity. No base quality information exists; no much larger clone differs at one position. Every donor was a healthy Caucasian. Three pairs of female monozygotic twins, all aged about 18 to 29 years, were included in the twin cohort. CD4+ and CD8+ T cell populations were isolated with positive isolation kits from Invitrogen. These data come from a study of identical twins (dated by TCRdb to the mid-2010s). Describing the broader study: The study deep-sequenced TCR alpha and beta repertoires from monozygotic twins, unrelated adults of various ages and cord blood to test whether fetal clonotypes persist. To rule out contamination, the twin experiments were replicated at different times with different library preparation protocols.

CDR1 and CDR2, per the germline V gene (reference sequence), are DFQATT and SNEGSKA. Including the terminal cysteine and phenylalanine, the CDR3 comprises 12 residues. Only CDR3 DNA is held: 36 bases, read in frame from base 1. V sheds 4 bases and J sheds 7 bases, leaving 14 bases between their ends. The library was made by 5' RACE. Instrument used: Illumina HiSeq 2000. Template switching added a universal primer binding site, and the final cDNA carried a unique molecular identifier that allowed TCR cDNA molecules to be counted accurately. Specific primers in the conserved constant-segment region were used to synthesize first-strand cDNA for the TCR alpha and beta chains. Each cDNA library was double barcoded, with a SMART-Mk sample barcode plus Illumina barcodes, to control for contamination. TruSeq adapter sequences and Illumina sample barcodes were added in two successive PCR steps. The TCR alpha and beta cDNA libraries were sequenced on the Illumina HiSeq platform using custom primers. Per the original workflow: Raw reads were processed with MiGEC to extract unique molecular identifiers, and MiXCR was used to determine CDR3 positions. Recombination models were inferred per individual with the repgenHMM and IGoR tools using an EM algorithm. The tcR package in R was used for shared clonotype analysis, with sharing normalized by the product of cloneset sizes. Out-of-frame nonproductive sequences were analyzed to study raw recombination free of thymic and clonal selection effects. TCRdb's own reprocessing of the public reads used fastp at Q25 and MiXCR and kept productive beta chains. Entries are consolidated by CDR3 protein sequence, retaining the most common genes and DNA. The V and J calls come from TCRdb's annotation, not from the publication. Counted in this sample were some 210,000 distinct CDR3 sequences; 15% to 20% of them appeared once. 40% of the sample is held by the ten biggest clonotypes.

Study-level results and caveats: Zero-insertion analyses could be partly confounded by invariant T cells such as MAIT and iNKT, although diverse VJ usage argued against such confounding for most clonotypes. Because the same donors could not be followed over many years, the conclusions depended on cross-sectional statistical analysis. Abundant cord blood beta clonotypes had fewer insertions, young adult naive repertoires showed a similar but weaker trend, and memory repertoires showed no such trend. Recombination models systematically underestimated out-of-frame TCR alpha sharing in monozygotic twins but agreed with sharing between unrelated individuals. A weaker excess of twin sharing was found in beta out-of-frame sequences because the signal-to-noise ratio was lowered by fewer shared sequences. Compared with coincidental sharing between unrelated individuals, out-of-frame TCR alpha sequences shared between twins had an excess of sequences with low generation probability.

These sequences were also reported in another study, on T cells expressing NK-cell markers. The second paper states: Three sorted T-cell subsets (CD3+CD56+NKG2C+, CD3+CD56+NKG2C- and CD3+CD56-NKG2C+) from about 8 donors had their TCR beta-chain repertoires profiled. Seven of the eight sequenced donors were HCMV-seropositive and one was HCMV-seronegative. To restrict sorting to alphabetaTCR-expressing T cells, an anti-gammadeltaTCR antibody was added in several experiments. For roughly six donors, the dominant CD3+CD56+NKG2C+ clonotypes were among the top 10 CD8+ clonotypes and accounted for roughly 1.0-8% of CD8+ T cells. Those dominant clonotypes were again the most abundant among CD3+CD56-NKG2C+ cells in a handful of donors, at roughly 28.3-65%. Whether the expanded NKG2C-expressing T cell clones were specific for HCMV antigens was left unclear. The study sequenced eight donors, all healthy volunteers chosen at random: three men and five women. HCMV serostatus was determined by detecting HCMV-specific IgG in serum with a commercial ELISA kit. MIGEC handled demultiplexing of the reads and grouping by UMI, while MiTCR was used to assemble and quantify clonotypes. To exclude erroneous sequences, only TCR cDNA sequences supported by at least two reads were retained. The tcR package was used for downstream repertoire analysis, and clonotypes were matched across fractions by CDR3 nucleotide sequence plus V segment. VDJmatch was used to annotate antigen specificity against VDJdb, with one amino acid substitution in CDR3 allowed.

The rearranged segments are TRBV20-1 and TRBJ2-7; 5 matching bases give a weak D call of TRBD2. The clonotype comes from a woman under 30 in good health. The material sequenced was CD8+ T cells sorted from blood. The nucleotide sequence reads as follows: TGCAGTGCTAAAAAGTGGCCGGGGGAGCAGTACTTC. It codes for CSAKKWPGEQYF.